Listed below are T cell receptor beta chains from one sample, sequenced in a study of blood T cell repertoires in COVID-19. The data were produced by immunoSEQ multiplex PCR, yet TCRdb's version contains in-frame clones alone and is incomplete. The data show roughly 400,000 clones, around 87% seen once. The sequenced sample consisted of PBMCs or T cells enriched from blood (not recorded which). These TCRs come from a man between 25 and 39 years old who had recovered from COVID-19. The CDR3 runs from the conserved cysteine through the conserved F or W. D genes are given only for firm matches. Clone size is shown for a subset of rows, as once, few, many or a class of expanded clone.

D: NA; size: NA; J: TRBJ2-3; V: TRBV11-2; DNA: TGTGCCAGCAGCCCCGGACTGGGTGGTAGCACAGATACGCAGTATTTT; CDR3: CASSPGLGGSTDTQYF
D: TRBD1; size: NA; J: TRBJ2-1; V: TRBV7-9; DNA: TGTGCCAGCAGCCCAGCCGGGACAGGTGTGTTCTTC; CDR3: CASSPAGTGVFF
D: NA; size: NA; J: TRBJ1-3; V: TRBV30; DNA: TGTGCCTGGACCAAGGGGCTTGGTGGAAACACCATATATTTT; CDR3: CAWTKGLGGNTIYF
D: TRBD2; size: NA; J: TRBJ2-2; V: TRBV28; DNA: TGTGCCAGCAGTTTAGAAGCGGGGGGCGATAACACCGGGGAGCTGTTTTTT; CDR3: CASSLEAGGDNTGELFF
D: NA; size: NA; J: TRBJ2-1; V: TRBV11-2; DNA: TGTGCCAGCAGCTTAGAAGGGGCCTTGGGGAAGCAGTTCTTC; CDR3: CASSLEGALGKQFF
D: TRBD2; size: NA; J: TRBJ2-2; V: TRBV5-4; DNA: TGTGCCAGCAGCTTGCTAGCGGGAGCCCCCGGGGAGCTGTTTTTT; CDR3: CASSLLAGAPGELFF
D: NA; size: NA; J: TRBJ2-1; V: TRBV19; DNA: TGTGCCAGTAGTATTTCTAGTCACAATGAGCAGTTCTTC; CDR3: CASSISSHNEQFF
D: NA; size: NA; J: TRBJ2-1; V: TRBV24-1; DNA: TGTGCCACCAGTGATCCCACGGGGGAAGCCTCCTACAATGAGCAGTTCTTC; CDR3: CATSDPTGEASYNEQFF
D: TRBD2; size: NA; J: TRBJ2-2; V: TRBV19; DNA: TGTGCCAGTAGAACTACTAGCGGGAGGCCCCTCGGGGAGCTGTTTTTT; CDR3: CASRTTSGRPLGELFF
D: NA; size: NA; J: TRBJ1-5; V: TRBV10-2; DNA: TGCGCCAGCAGTGAGCAGGGGTGGGTCAATCAGCCCCAGCATTTT; CDR3: CASSEQGWVNQPQHF
D: TRBD1; size: once; J: TRBJ1-5; V: TRBV28; DNA: TGTGCCAGAGCGATTAGGGACAGGGGGTCCTTTCATAGCAATCAGCCCCAGCATTTT; CDR3: CARAIRDRGSFHSNQPQHF
D: NA; size: NA; J: TRBJ1-1; V: TRBV27; DNA: TGTGCCAGCAGTTTAAGGGGCGCTGAAGCTTTCTTT; CDR3: CASSLRGAEAFF
D: TRBD2; size: NA; J: TRBJ2-7; V: TRBV3-1/TRBV3-2; DNA: TGTGCCAGCAGCCAGTTTTCTAGCGGGACCTCCTACGAGCAGTACTTC; CDR3: CASSQFSSGTSYEQYF
D: NA; size: NA; J: TRBJ2-7; V: TRBV2; DNA: TGTGCCAGCACCCCCCCGGACAGCTACGAGCAGTACTTC; CDR3: CASTPPDSYEQYF
D: TRBD1; size: NA; J: TRBJ2-2; V: TRBV28; DNA: TGTGCCAGCAGTTTAAAATGGAGGACAGGGGCCGGGGAGCTGTTTTTT; CDR3: CASSLKWRTGAGELFF
D: NA; size: NA; J: TRBJ1-2; V: TRBV28; DNA: TGTGCCAGCAGTTTCCGGGGGGCAGCTACCTACTATGGCTACACCTTC; CDR3: CASSFRGAATYYGYTF
D: NA; size: NA; J: TRBJ1-2; V: TRBV12-3/TRBV12-4; DNA: TGTGCCAGCAGTTTACGGGGGAGAGGCTACACCTTC; CDR3: CASSLRGRGYTF
D: NA; size: NA; J: TRBJ2-2; V: TRBV9; DNA: TGTGCCAGCAGCGTATCTAGCGCCACCGGGGAGCTGTTTTTT; CDR3: CASSVSSATGELFF
D: TRBD2; size: NA; J: TRBJ2-7; V: TRBV4-1; DNA: TGCGCCAGCAGCCCATCTAGCGGGAGGAGCTCCTACGAGCAGTACTTC; CDR3: CASSPSSGRSSYEQYF
D: TRBD2; size: NA; J: TRBJ2-1; V: TRBV5-1; DNA: TGCGCCAGCTCCGGGACTAGCGGGGGGGATGAGCAGTTCTTC; CDR3: CASSGTSGGDEQFF
D: TRBD1; size: NA; J: TRBJ2-3; V: TRBV28; DNA: TGTGCCAGCCGGGACAGCGGCACAGATACGCAGTATTTT; CDR3: CASRDSGTDTQYF
D: NA; size: NA; J: TRBJ1-1; V: TRBV4-2; DNA: TGTGCCAGCAGCTCAAGCGAGAACACTGAAGCTTTCTTT; CDR3: CASSSSENTEAFF
D: NA; size: NA; J: TRBJ2-7; V: TRBV7-9; DNA: TGTGCCAGCAGCTTACCAACAGGGAACGATTACGAGCAGTACTTC; CDR3: CASSLPTGNDYEQYF
D: NA; size: NA; J: TRBJ1-1; V: TRBV30; DNA: TGTGCCTGGAGTTTACCCGGGGGTAACACTGAAGCTTTCTTT; CDR3: CAWSLPGGNTEAFF
D: TRBD1; size: NA; J: TRBJ1-2; V: TRBV7-9; DNA: TGTGCCAGCAGCTTAGCCCCGGGACAGAATGACTATGGCTACACCTTC; CDR3: CASSLAPGQNDYGYTF
D: TRBD1; size: NA; J: TRBJ1-2; V: TRBV29-1; DNA: TGCAGCGTTCAGACAGGGAACTATGGCTACACCTTC; CDR3: CSVQTGNYGYTF
D: NA; size: NA; J: TRBJ1-2; V: TRBV30; DNA: TGTGCCTGGAGTGAAGCAGAGAGGTACTATGGCTACACCTTC; CDR3: CAWSEAERYYGYTF
D: TRBD1; size: few; J: TRBJ1-1; V: TRBV5-1; DNA: TGCGCCAGCAGCCGGGGACAGGGCGGGAACACTGAAGCTTTCTTT; CDR3: CASSRGQGGNTEAFF